This T cell receptor beta chain was identified in a study of T cell repertoires in cytomegalovirus infection. One entry per CDR3 protein results from TCRdb running MiXCR on the reads. The table lists approximately 910,000 distinct CDR3 sequences, less than 35% of them singletons. Comment on this clonotype: Its matching antigen is unknown.

This CDR3 region has 16 residues. Germline V gene sequence: CDR1 ENHRY, CDR2 SYGVKD. V shed 0 bases, J shed 4 bases, and the junction held 4 bases outside the gene matches. The sequences come from cultured CD8+ T cells from PBMCs, collected from culture after CMV antigen stimulation. This chain joins TRBV10-3 and TRBJ2-3, with TRBD2 identical over 10 bases. The receptor was derived from a human donor in good health (CMV status not recorded). Some clones in this sample may be carry-over from other donors' samples. DNA for the CDR3: TGTGCCATCAGTGAGTCAGAGCGGGGGGGCTCAGATACGCAGTATTTT. The encoded protein is CAISESERGGSDTQYF.